Listed below are T cell receptor beta chains from one sample, sequenced in a study of blood T cell repertoires in COVID-19. The table came from immunoSEQ multiplex PCR; TCRdb's copy has only in-frame clones and leaves some out. The profile covers some 150,000 clones, with roughly 88% appearing a single time and about 7.8% taken by the ten largest. Material for sequencing was peripheral blood. These receptors were collected from a woman in her forties or fifties in a cohort sampled during active or convalescent COVID-19. CDR3s include the opening cysteine and the closing phenylalanine or tryptophan. The order of the fields is V gene, J gene, CDR3 protein.

V: TRBV27
J: TRBJ2-5
CDR3: CASSLWGTGGFRQETQYF

V: TRBV10-2
J: TRBJ2-2
CDR3: CASKGSGGTSELFF

V: TRBV6-5
J: TRBJ1-2
CDR3: CASRSGERSYGYTF

V: TRBV19
J: TRBJ1-6
CDR3: CASKGDRSNSPLHF

V: TRBV15
J: TRBJ2-7
CDR3: CATSRTWDSYEQYF

V: TRBV6-5
J: TRBJ2-7
CDR3: CASSPSGGGYEQYF

V: TRBV19
J: TRBJ1-1
CDR3: CASRFSRRSQVGTEAFF

V: TRBV4-2
J: TRBJ1-1
CDR3: CASSQEPTGTANTEAFF

V: TRBV6-5
J: TRBJ1-1
CDR3: CASSHPGQGNTEAFF

V: TRBV30
J: TRBJ1-1
CDR3: CAWTGQPNTEAFF

V: TRBV19
J: TRBJ1-5
CDR3: CASILRGGEGRQPQHF

V: TRBV7-2
J: TRBJ1-1
CDR3: CASSLVSGNTEAFF

V: TRBV6-2/TRBV6-3
J: TRBJ1-5
CDR3: CASSYDRFNQPQHF

V: TRBV11-2
J: TRBJ2-7
CDR3: CASSLVDRANEQYF

V: TRBV19
J: TRBJ1-6
CDR3: CASSMRQGSSPLHF

V: TRBV4-1
J: TRBJ1-2
CDR3: CASSQDRGANYGYTF

V: TRBV19
J: TRBJ1-2
CDR3: CASSIGEQGSGYTF

V: TRBV3-1/TRBV3-2
J: TRBJ2-1
CDR3: CASSQDSPGTGDNEQFF

V: TRBV5-6
J: TRBJ1-1
CDR3: CASSPGPHRGATEAFF

V: TRBV9
J: TRBJ1-4
CDR3: CASSFSGTTVGKLFF

V: TRBV4-3
J: TRBJ1-3
CDR3: CASSQDKGAGNTIYF

V: TRBV6-6
J: TRBJ2-5
CDR3: CASSRGLAGGTQETQYF

V: TRBV2
J: TRBJ1-1
CDR3: CASRAQGAGSTEAFF

V: TRBV5-1
J: TRBJ1-3
CDR3: CASSLTEQISGNTIYF

V: TRBV2
J: TRBJ1-2
CDR3: CASTTQGFDGYTF

V: TRBV20-1
J: TRBJ2-3
CDR3: CSASGLAGHTDTQYF

V: TRBV18
J: TRBJ1-1
CDR3: CASSRGNTEAFF

V: TRBV5-1
J: TRBJ1-4
CDR3: CASSLRDLDEKLFF

V: TRBV3-1/TRBV3-2
J: TRBJ1-6
CDR3: CASSQDSSPLSPLHF

V: TRBV2
J: TRBJ1-5
CDR3: CASSGQLNFHF

V: TRBV5-6
J: TRBJ2-3
CDR3: CASSLTILGKDTQYF

V: TRBV3-1/TRBV3-2
J: TRBJ2-4
CDR3: CASSQGLRGLAKNIQYF

V: TRBV4-1
J: TRBJ1-2
CDR3: CASSQGVGQGGYGYTF

V: TRBV30
J: TRBJ1-4
CDR3: CAGRRGASEKLFF

V: TRBV4-1
J: TRBJ1-6
CDR3: CASSPQGSPVRFSPLHF

V: TRBV9
J: TRBJ2-1
CDR3: CASSVEGVAGGRNEQFF

V: TRBV9
J: TRBJ2-1
CDR3: CASSVKAGGRDEQFF

V: TRBV10-3
J: TRBJ1-2
CDR3: CAIGGGVSVHGYTF

V: TRBV3-1/TRBV3-2
J: TRBJ1-1
CDR3: CASSQVNTEAFF

V: TRBV6-4
J: TRBJ1-5
CDR3: CASRREPQHF

V: TRBV7-9
J: TRBJ1-1
CDR3: CASSLALTVNTEAFF

V: TRBV11-2
J: TRBJ2-6
CDR3: CASSSGLARSRPVVLTF

V: TRBV5-1
J: TRBJ2-7
CDR3: CASSFQGLEDEQYF

V: TRBV4-1
J: TRBJ2-2
CDR3: CASSPKQGPEYTGELFF

V: TRBV5-1
J: TRBJ1-4
CDR3: CASSLTGGSGYATNEKLFF

V: TRBV10-3
J: TRBJ2-5
CDR3: CAISPSTSAVETQYF

V: TRBV7-9
J: TRBJ2-7
CDR3: CASSHPGGTYEQYF

V: TRBV6-5
J: TRBJ1-2
CDR3: CASSYNGVGYGYTF

V: TRBV29-1
J: TRBJ1-5
CDR3: CSVADRGGQPQHF

V: TRBV7-8
J: TRBJ1-5
CDR3: CASSLGEGFGSQPQHF

V: TRBV6-6
J: TRBJ1-3
CDR3: CASSQRSGNTIYF

V: TRBV3-1/TRBV3-2
J: TRBJ1-2
CDR3: CASSLTAENGYTF

V: TRBV7-6
J: TRBJ2-2
CDR3: CASSYTGRGTGELFF

V: TRBV24-1
J: TRBJ2-2
CDR3: CATREGAAHTGELFF